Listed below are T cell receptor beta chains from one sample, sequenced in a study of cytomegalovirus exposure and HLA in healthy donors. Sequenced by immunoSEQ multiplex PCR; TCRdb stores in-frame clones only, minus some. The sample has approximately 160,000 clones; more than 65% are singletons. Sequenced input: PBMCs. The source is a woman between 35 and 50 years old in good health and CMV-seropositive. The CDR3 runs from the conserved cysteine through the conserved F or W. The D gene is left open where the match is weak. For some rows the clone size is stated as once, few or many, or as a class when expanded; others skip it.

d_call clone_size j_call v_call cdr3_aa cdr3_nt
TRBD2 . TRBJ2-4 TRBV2 CASSPPGLAGPKNIQYF TGTGCCAGCAGCCCCCCGGGACTAGCGGGCCCCAAAAACATTCAGTACTTC
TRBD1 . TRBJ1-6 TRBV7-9 CASSLTRGLYNSPLHF TGTGCCAGCAGCTTGACAAGGGGGCTCTATAATTCACCCCTCCACTTT
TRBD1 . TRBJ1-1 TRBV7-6 CASSWTGNAEAFF TGTGCCAGCAGCTGGACAGGGAACGCTGAAGCTTTCTTT
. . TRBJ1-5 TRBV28 CASSFEAMGNQPQHF TGTGCCAGCAGTTTTGAGGCGATGGGCAATCAGCCCCAGCATTTT
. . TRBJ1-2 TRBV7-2 CASSQGGNANYGYTF TGTGCCAGCAGCCAGGGAGGCAATGCTAACTATGGCTACACCTTC
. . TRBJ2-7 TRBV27 CASSLSYTSSPYEQYF TGTGCCAGCAGTTTATCGTATACTAGCAGCCCCTACGAGCAGTACTTC
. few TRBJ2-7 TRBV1 CTSSPPRSSYEQYF TGCACCAGCAGCCCCCCTAGGAGCTCCTACGAGCAGTACTTC
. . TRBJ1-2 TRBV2 CASTSRRENGYTF TGTGCCAGCACGTCCCGACGGGAGAATGGCTACACCTTC
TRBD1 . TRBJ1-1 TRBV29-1 CSVRQGNTEAFF TGCAGCGTTAGACAGGGGAACACTGAAGCTTTCTTT
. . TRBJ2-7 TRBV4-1 CASSRRAERADEQYF TGCGCCAGCAGCCGCCGAGCGGAAAGGGCGGACGAGCAGTACTTC
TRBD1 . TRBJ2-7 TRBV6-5 CASRSRDRSKEQYF TGTGCCAGTAGATCCCGGGACAGGTCAAAAGAGCAGTACTTC
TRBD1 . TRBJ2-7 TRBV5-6 CASSFGQGTYEQYF TGTGCCAGCAGCTTCGGACAGGGAACCTACGAGCAGTACTTC
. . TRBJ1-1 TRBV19 CASSMRRGMNTEAFF TGTGCCAGTAGTATGAGGCGAGGGATGAACACTGAAGCTTTCTTT
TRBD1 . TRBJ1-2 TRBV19 CASSIGGTATYYGYTF TGTGCCAGTAGTATAGGTGGGACAGCGACATACTATGGCTACACCTTC
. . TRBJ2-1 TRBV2 CASSELETPAYNEQFF TGTGCCAGCAGTGAGCTCGAGACACCGGCCTACAATGAGCAGTTCTTC
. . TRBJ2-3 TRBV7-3 CASSLGHGGDTQYF TGTGCCAGCAGCCTAGGACACGGGGGAGATACGCAGTATTTT
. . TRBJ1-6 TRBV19 CATKEQGPLSNSPLHF TGTGCCACCAAAGAGCAGGGGCCGCTGAGTAATTCACCCCTCCACTTT
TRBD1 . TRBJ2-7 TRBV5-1 CASSWGQGTYEQYF TGCGCCAGCAGCTGGGGACAGGGGACCTACGAGCAGTACTTC
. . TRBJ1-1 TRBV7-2 CASSLRGRGMDTEAFF TGTGCCAGCAGCTTAAGGGGACGGGGGATGGACACTGAAGCTTTCTTT
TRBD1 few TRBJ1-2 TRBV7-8 CASSLGGVGRGHVYGYTF TGTGCCAGCAGCTTAGGGGGTGTGGGCAGGGGGCATGTCTATGGCTACACCTTC
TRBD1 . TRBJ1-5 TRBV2 CASRQGSRNQPQHF TGTGCCAGTCGACAGGGTTCTCGCAATCAGCCCCAGCATTTT
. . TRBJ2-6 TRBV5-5 CASSSGDSGANVLTF TGTGCCAGCAGCTCAGGGGACTCTGGGGCCAACGTCCTGACTTTC
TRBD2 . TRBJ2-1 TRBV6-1 CASSEGGRAGNEQFF TGTGCCAGCAGTGAAGGCGGGAGGGCCGGGAATGAGCAGTTCTTC
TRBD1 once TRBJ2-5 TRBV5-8 CASRPGTGGRIQYF TGTGCCAGCAGGCCCGGGACAGGGGGCCGTATCCAGTACTTC
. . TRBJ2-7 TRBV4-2 CASSQGDISYEQYF TGTGCCAGCAGCCAGGGAGACATCTCCTACGAGCAGTACTTC
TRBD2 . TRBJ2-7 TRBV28 CAIAGGPSYEQYF TGTGCCATAGCGGGAGGGCCCTCCTACGAGCAGTACTTC
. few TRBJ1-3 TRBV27 CASSPRGNYAGNTIYF TGTGCCAGCAGTCCCAGAGGCAATTACGCTGGAAACACCATATATTTT
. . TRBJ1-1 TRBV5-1 CASSLYHMNTEAFF TGCGCCAGCAGCTTGTACCACATGAACACTGAAGCTTTCTTT
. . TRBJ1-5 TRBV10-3 CAITAGGNQPQHF TGTGCCATCACGGCAGGGGGCAATCAGCCCCAGCATTTT
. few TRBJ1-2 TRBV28 CASSLSGVGYTF TGTGCCAGCAGTTTATCGGGGGTCGGCTACACCTTC
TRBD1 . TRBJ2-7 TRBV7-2 CASSFASTGSWDEQYF TGTGCCAGCAGCTTCGCTTCGACAGGGAGCTGGGACGAGCAGTACTTC
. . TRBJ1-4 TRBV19 CASSRQLSTNEKLFF TGTGCCAGTAGTCGACAGTTGTCAACTAATGAAAAACTGTTTTTT
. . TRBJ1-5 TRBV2 CASSETGLSQPQNF TGTGCCAGCAGTGAAACAGGGCTGAGTCAGCCCCAGAATTTT
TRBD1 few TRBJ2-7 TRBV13 CASSLSGVDRLAYEQYF TGTGCCAGCAGCTTAAGTGGTGTGGACAGGTTAGCCTACGAGCAGTACTTC
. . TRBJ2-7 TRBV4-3 CASSQGPRGYEQYF TGCGCCAGCAGCCAAGGGCCCCGGGGCTACGAGCAGTACTTC
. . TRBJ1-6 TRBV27 CASSLNRDTWLLNNSPLHF TGTGCCAGCAGTTTAAATCGGGACACATGGCTCTTAAATAATTCACCCCTCCACTTT
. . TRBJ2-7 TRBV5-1 CASSLPSYEQYF TGCGCCAGCAGCTTGCCTTCCTACGAGCAGTACTTC
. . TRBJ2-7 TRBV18 CASSPQVTGGTYEQYF TGTGCCAGCTCACCACAGGTAACAGGTGGGACCTACGAGCAGTACTTC
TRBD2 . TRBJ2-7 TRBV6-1 CASSLNSGGDYEQYF TGTGCCAGCAGTTTGAATAGCGGGGGAGACTACGAGCAGTACTTC
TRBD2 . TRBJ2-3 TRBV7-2 CASSLTGLAGDTQYF TGTGCCAGCAGCTTAACGGGACTAGCGGGAGATACGCAGTATTTT
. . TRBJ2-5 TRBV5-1 CASSSLARTQETQYF TGCGCCAGCAGCTCCTTAGCGAGAACCCAAGAGACCCAGTACTTC
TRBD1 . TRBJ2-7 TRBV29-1 CSAIPVDRGPYEQYF TGCAGCGCTATCCCCGTAGACAGGGGGCCTTACGAGCAGTACTTC
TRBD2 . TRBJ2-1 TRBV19 CASSRRLKVAGGNEQFF TGTGCCAGTAGCCGACGCCTGAAGGTAGCGGGTGGGAATGAGCAGTTCTTC
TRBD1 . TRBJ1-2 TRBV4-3 CASSRIGQGTRKGYPF TGCGCCAGCAGCCGTATAGGACAGGGGACCCGGAAGGGCTACCCCTTC